Below, 20 T cell receptor beta chains from the same sample are listed, as sequenced in a study of shared clonotypes between healthy human individuals. Assay used: immunoSEQ multiplex PCR; TCRdb lists only in-frame clones, some missing. Of millions of clones listed, roughly 94% are singletons. CD45RO-negative cells were positively selected for CCR7, leaving out terminally differentiated effector memory CD45RA+ cells. Material for sequencing was naive CD8+ T cells sorted from blood. The receptors were sampled from a man between 18 and 35 years old in good health.

V and J are TRBV11-2 and TRBJ2-7; TRBD1 matches 10 bases. The J segment lost 5 bases and the V segment lost 5 bases, leaving 12 bases of the junction unmatched. Germline V gene data show CDR1 as SGHAT and CDR2 as FQNNGV. This CDR3 contains 16 residues. CDR3: CASSHGPGTGVNEQYF. Here the CDR3 DNA reads TGTGCCAGCAGCCATGGCCCCGGGACAGGGGTGAACGAGCAGTACTTC.

V gene TRBV23-1 combines with J gene TRBJ1-2; no definite D call. TRBV23-1 is an ORF for which the function is uncertain. Trimming shortened V by 2 bases and J by 6 bases, and 13 bases separated the two germline ends. The CDR3 loop spans 14 amino acids. The CDR3 DNA reads TGCGCCAGCAGTCAACACCGGGTTTTTAATGGCTACACCTTC. Its protein product is CASSQHRVFNGYTF.

There are a few counts of this clone. This sample also contains other DNA sequences that code for the same CDR3. This chain joins TRBV30 and TRBJ1-2, with a possible D match to TRBD1 (5 bases). This CDR3 is built from 13 residues. The germline V gene encodes CDR1 GTSNPN and CDR2 SVGIG (reference sequence). V shed 0 bases and J shed 5 bases, with 10 bases lying between them. CDR3 loop: CAWSVGQGYGYTF. CDR3 DNA sequence: TGTGCCTGGAGTGTAGGGCAGGGTTATGGCTACACCTTC.

CDR3 amino acids: CASSQQAGIFDTQYF. The CDR3, as DNA: TGCGCCAGCAGCCAGCAAGCGGGAATTTTTGATACGCAGTATTTT. The gene calls are TRBV4-3 and TRBJ2-3; 7 nucleotides align to TRBD2. Germline values: CDR1 LGHNA, CDR2 YSLEER. The J segment lost 6 bases and the V segment lost 3 bases, leaving 9 bases of the junction unmatched. This CDR3 has 15 amino acids.

This sequence joins TRBV5-1 and TRBJ1-2, with D hard to call. The CDR3 totals 17 residues. Germline V gene sequence: CDR1 SGHRS, CDR2 YFSETQ. V was cut by 4 bases and J by 2 bases, with 21 bases left in between. CDR3 sequence: CASSQLNAPEANYGYTF. The CDR3, as DNA: TGCGCCAGCAGCCAGCTTAATGCTCCGGAAGCGAACTATGGCTACACCTTC.

The gene calls are TRBV16 and TRBJ2-7; TRBD1 might be the D (5 bases). The germline gives CDR1 KGHSY, CDR2 FQNENV. This CDR3 contains 13 residues. The V gene lost 4 bases and the J gene lost 3 bases, with 10 bases spanning the gap. CDR3 DNA sequence: TGTGCCAGCAGCCCCGGACAAGTCTACGAGCAGTACTTC. It specifies CASSPGQVYEQYF.

This clone came up once. Other DNA sequences within the sample encode an identical CDR3. The rearrangement links TRBV5-4 to TRBJ2-7; D might be TRBD1 (5 bases). The V gene's germline CDR1 is SGHNT and CDR2 YYREEE (reference sequence). The CDR3 contains 15 residues. V shed 2 bases and J shed 1 base, with 13 bases lying between them. CDR3 DNA sequence: TGTGCCAGCAGCTTAGGTCGTGGGGCATCCTACGAGCAGTACTTC. Its protein is CASSLGRGASYEQYF.

The chain uses TRBV25-1 and TRBJ1-6; D not certain. The length of the CDR3 is 15 residues. Germline values: CDR1 MGHDK, CDR2 SYGVNS. Trimming took off 4 bases at V and 11 bases at J, with 18 bases between the two ends. CDR3 DNA sequence: TGTGCCAGCAGTGGGTGGAACAGTAAAAGTGCACCCCTCCACTTT. Amino acids: CASSGWNSKSAPLHF.

V is TRBV29-1 and J is TRBJ2-7; TRBD1 or TRBD2 may be the D gene (5 bases each). Germline values: CDR1 SQVTM, CDR2 ANQGSEA. The CDR3 loop spans 12 amino acids. With 2 bases removed from V and 13 bases from J, the gap between germline ends came to 18 bases. The CDR3: CSVESGTPGVYF. In DNA form, the CDR3 reads TGCAGCGTTGAATCCGGGACCCCCGGCGTATACTTC.

The gene calls are TRBV5-1 and TRBJ2-5; 14 positions agree with TRBD2. The CDR3 length is 16 residues. With V trimmed by 1 base and J by 3 bases, 2 bases remained unmatched. Germline values: CDR1 SGHRS, CDR2 YFSETQ. The DNA for the CDR3 is TGCGCCAGCAGCTTGAGACTAGCGGGAGGGAAAGAGACCCAGTACTTC. Protein sequence: CASSLRLAGGKETQYF.

J is TRBJ2-1 and V is TRBV25-1, with D possibly TRBD1 on 6 matching bases. The V gene lost 6 bases and the J gene lost 5 bases, with 11 bases spanning the gap. Looked up from germline, CDR1 is MGHDK and CDR2 is SYGVNS. The CDR3 spans 13 residues. The CDR3 reads CASSSDSHNEQFF. DNA for the CDR3: TGTGCCAGCAGCTCGGACAGCCACAATGAGCAGTTCTTC.

This clone was detected once. The chain couples TRBV7-2 to TRBJ2-7; a possible D gene is TRBD2 (5 bases). CDR1 SGHTA and CDR2 FQGNSA come from the germline V gene. Trimming cost V 3 bases and J 2 bases, with 11 bases left between them. The CDR3 spans 14 residues. DNA for the CDR3: TGTGCCAGCAGCTTCAGCGGATACCCCTACGAGCAGTACTTC. It yields the protein CASSFSGYPYEQYF.

This clone appeared once. Other DNA variants within this sample encode the same CDR3. The chain has TRBV7-2 and TRBJ2-3; 7 nucleotides align to TRBD2. The CDR3 is made up of 14 amino acids. Trimming removed 3 bases from V and 1 base from J; junction bases left unmatched: 1. Germline V CDR1 and CDR2: SGHTA, FQGNSA. In DNA, the CDR3 is TGTGCCAGCAGCTTTGCGGGGGGCACAGATACGCAGTATTTT. Amino acid sequence: CASSFAGGTDTQYF.

As DNA, the CDR3 is TGCACCAGCAGCCAAGATCAATCAGACTACGAGCAGTACTTC. It encodes CTSSQDQSDYEQYF. The chain employs TRBV1 and TRBJ2-7; TRBD1 is the table's D call, not checked against the DNA. TRBV1 is marked as a pseudogene. The CDR3 covers 14 residues.

V gene TRBV10-1 combines with J gene TRBJ2-1; possible D gene TRBD2, 5 bases. This CDR3 region has 15 residues. With 3 bases removed from V and 1 base from J, the gap between germline ends came to 10 bases. CDR1 and CDR2 (germline): WNHNN, SYGVQD (reference sequence). The CDR3, as DNA: TGCGCCAGCAGTGACTTTCGGGAATCCTACAATGAGCAGTTCTTC. Its translation: CASSDFRESYNEQFF.

This chain uses TRBV11-3 with TRBJ2-3; D is unclear. CDR1 and CDR2 (germline): SGHNT, YENEEA. The CDR3 totals 13 residues. The V gene lost 6 bases and the J gene lost 2 bases, with 9 bases spanning the gap. The CDR3: CASSNELTDTQYF. CDR3 nucleotide sequence: TGTGCCAGCAGTAACGAACTCACAGATACGCAGTATTTT.

The rearrangement uses TRBV7-2 and TRBJ2-7, with 8 bases matching TRBD1. V was clipped by 4 bases and J by 3 bases; unmatched bases: 5. There are 14 residues in the CDR3. Germline lookup yields CDR1 SGHTA and CDR2 FQGNSA. The CDR3, as DNA: TGTGCCAGCAGCTGGGGACAGGCGGTCTACGAGCAGTACTTC. Its translation: CASSWGQAVYEQYF.

This chain links TRBV27 with TRBJ2-5, with a weak D call TRBD2 (5 bases). Germline V CDR1 and CDR2: MNHEY, SMNVEV (reference sequence). The germline V and J ends were trimmed by 3 bases and 4 bases, with 12 bases remaining between them. This CDR3 has 14 amino acids. This CDR3 reads CASSFRGPRETQYF. The CDR3, as DNA: TGTGCCAGCAGTTTCCGCGGGCCGAGAGAGACCCAGTACTTC.

The gene calls are TRBV19 and TRBJ2-7; D is unclear. Germline loops: CDR1 LNHDA, CDR2 SQIVND (reference sequence). V lost 0 bases and J lost 2, with 14 bases in between. The length of the CDR3 is 16 residues. CDR3 sequence: CASSIDLETPPYEQYF. The DNA of the CDR3 is TGTGCCAGTAGTATAGATCTCGAGACACCTCCCTACGAGCAGTACTTC.

The V call is TRBV7-9, the J call TRBJ1-6; TRBD1 agrees at 9 bases. CDR1 is SEHNR, CDR2 FQNEAQ, per germline (reference sequence). This CDR3 spans 15 amino acids. After removal of 0 bases from V and 8 bases from J, the junction contained 2 bases not matched to a gene. CDR3 DNA sequence: TGTGCCAGCAGCTTAGCGGGACAGGGTTATTCACCCCTCCACTTT. As protein: CASSLAGQGYSPLHF. Supplemented by reference TRBV7-9 and TRBJ1-6, the full variable domain reads DTGVSQNPRHKITKRGQNVTFRCDPISEHNRLYWYRQTLGQGPEFLTYFQNEAQLEKSRLLSDRFSAERPKGSFSTLEIQRTEQGDSAMYLCASSLAGQGYSPLHFGNGTRLTVT.